Listed below are T cell receptor beta chains from one sample, sequenced in a study of T cells in Graves' hyperthyroidism and ophthalmopathy. TCRdb re-called the multiplex PCR reads with MiXCR, one entry per CDR3 protein. There are 330,000 or so distinct CDR3 sequences in the sample; roughly a fifth occur only once, and roughly 39% lies in the top ten. The sample consisted of blood. The source is a man aged 50-60 years with Graves' ophthalmopathy. Both conserved end residues are trimmed from each CDR3. D genes are given only for firm matches.

d_gene: TRBD1; v_gene: TRBV7-7; j_gene: TRBJ2-5; CDR3aa: ASSLATGGLQETQY
d_gene: TRBD1; v_gene: TRBV5-1; j_gene: TRBJ1-1; CDR3aa: ASSVVSGQKNTEAF
d_gene: TRBD2; v_gene: TRBV7-6; j_gene: TRBJ2-1; CDR3aa: ASSLAGLAAYNEQF
d_gene: -; v_gene: TRBV11-2; j_gene: TRBJ2-1; CDR3aa: ASSFQRGIFSSYNEQF
d_gene: -; v_gene: TRBV20-1; j_gene: TRBJ2-3; CDR3aa: SATLGDTQY
d_gene: TRBD1; v_gene: TRBV27; j_gene: TRBJ2-5; CDR3aa: ASGRTGVGTQY
d_gene: -; v_gene: TRBV5-1; j_gene: TRBJ2-1; CDR3aa: ASSLALGANYEQF
d_gene: TRBD2; v_gene: TRBV27; j_gene: TRBJ2-7; CDR3aa: ASTQAGSYEQY
d_gene: TRBD2; v_gene: TRBV7-9; j_gene: TRBJ2-3; CDR3aa: ASSLVAAGAGTDTQY
d_gene: TRBD2; v_gene: TRBV30; j_gene: TRBJ2-7; CDR3aa: AWAASGRNEQY
d_gene: -; v_gene: TRBV20-1; j_gene: TRBJ2-1; CDR3aa: SASTLDYGVNEQF
d_gene: -; v_gene: TRBV20-1; j_gene: TRBJ2-7; CDR3aa: SARGGVLSSYEQY
d_gene: TRBD1; v_gene: TRBV28; j_gene: TRBJ1-4; CDR3aa: ASSSGTGFEKLF
d_gene: -; v_gene: TRBV3-1; j_gene: TRBJ1-6; CDR3aa: ASSQDAGRGSPLH
d_gene: -; v_gene: TRBV7-3; j_gene: TRBJ2-1; CDR3aa: ASSSSVGDEQF
d_gene: -; v_gene: TRBV9; j_gene: TRBJ1-2; CDR3aa: ASSQEMLPSNYGYT
d_gene: -; v_gene: TRBV27; j_gene: TRBJ2-1; CDR3aa: ASSSLATSSYNEQF
d_gene: -; v_gene: TRBV20-1; j_gene: TRBJ2-5; CDR3aa: SAPLYQETQY
d_gene: TRBD2; v_gene: TRBV7-9; j_gene: TRBJ2-7; CDR3aa: ASSASGTLYEQY
d_gene: -; v_gene: TRBV6-1; j_gene: TRBJ1-1; CDR3aa: ATVWLQNTEAF
d_gene: -; v_gene: TRBV3-1; j_gene: TRBJ2-7; CDR3aa: ASSQRFSRSYEQY
d_gene: -; v_gene: TRBV14; j_gene: TRBJ1-1; CDR3aa: ASSQNVRPTEAF
d_gene: -; v_gene: TRBV2; j_gene: TRBJ2-1; CDR3aa: ASSPPFYSEQF
d_gene: -; v_gene: TRBV24-1; j_gene: TRBJ2-3; CDR3aa: ATSVSNTDTQY
d_gene: TRBD1; v_gene: TRBV11-2; j_gene: TRBJ1-2; CDR3aa: ASGPGQSYGYT
d_gene: -; v_gene: TRBV27; j_gene: TRBJ2-6; CDR3aa: ASSAGVSGANVLT
d_gene: -; v_gene: TRBV20-1; j_gene: TRBJ2-7; CDR3aa: SVGPREQY
d_gene: -; v_gene: TRBV19; j_gene: TRBJ2-7; CDR3aa: ASSISDAGSYEQY
d_gene: -; v_gene: TRBV20-1; j_gene: TRBJ2-1; CDR3aa: SARRGDRSYNEQF
d_gene: TRBD1; v_gene: TRBV24-1; j_gene: TRBJ2-1; CDR3aa: ATSEPGTGLENEQF
d_gene: -; v_gene: TRBV19; j_gene: TRBJ2-1; CDR3aa: ASSMRAEQF
d_gene: TRBD2; v_gene: TRBV12-3/TRBV12-4; j_gene: TRBJ2-1; CDR3aa: ASTPSGRAYNEQF
d_gene: -; v_gene: TRBV20-1; j_gene: TRBJ1-2; CDR3aa: SARGRANYGYT